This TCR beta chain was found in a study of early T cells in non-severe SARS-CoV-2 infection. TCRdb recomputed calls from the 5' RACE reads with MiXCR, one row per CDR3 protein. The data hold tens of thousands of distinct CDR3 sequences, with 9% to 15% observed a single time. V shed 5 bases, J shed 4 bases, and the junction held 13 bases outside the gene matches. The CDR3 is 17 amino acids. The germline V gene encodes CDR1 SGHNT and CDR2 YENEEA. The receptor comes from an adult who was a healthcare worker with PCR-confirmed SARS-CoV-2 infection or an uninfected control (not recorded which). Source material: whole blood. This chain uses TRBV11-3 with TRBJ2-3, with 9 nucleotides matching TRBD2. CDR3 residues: CASSPRATSGGADTQYF. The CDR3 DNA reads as TGTGCCAGCAGCCCCCGGGCGACTAGCGGTGGCGCAGATACGCAGTATTTT.